What follows describes a single T cell receptor (beta chain). Its antigen is unknown. These data originate in a study of cytomegalovirus exposure and HLA in healthy donors. Overall study findings and caveats: V- and J-gene trimming of TCR beta was linked (in a later analysis) to a missense DCLRE1C variant. According to the study, 160 or so TCR beta chains were cytomegalovirus-associated. An apparent linkage of common viral pathogens to several of the most significant clusters emerged in a later analysis.

Both 60 Vbeta primers and 13 Jbeta primers went into the PCR. TCRdb keeps only in-frame clones here, not all; method: immunoSEQ multiplex PCR. The sample lists under 200,000 clones; roughly 78% were seen once. From germline, CDR1 is MNHEY and CDR2 SMNVEV (reference sequence). The ends were cut back, 2 bases at V and 6 bases at J, with 11 bases in the middle. The CDR3 spans 13 residues. The V and J genes are TRBV27 and TRBJ2-7, with D perhaps matching TRBD1 (5 bases). Material for sequencing was PBMCs. The sequence came from a woman between 50 and 59 years old in good health and CMV-seropositive. The CDR3 reads CASSLGAVFEQYF. The CDR3 DNA follows: TGTGCCAGCAGTTTAGGGGCTGTGTTCGAGCAGTACTTC.